This T cell receptor beta chain was sequenced for a study of cytomegalovirus exposure and HLA in healthy donors. Study observations and caveats: Cytomegalovirus association was listed for 150 to 200 TCR beta chains. Subsequent analysis revealed that first-cohort TCR clusters tended to co-occur in the 90 to 150 validation repertoires. Whilst most TCR sequences proved rare, a subset of public TCRs occurred across many donors.

The data were produced by immunoSEQ multiplex PCR, yet TCRdb's version contains in-frame clones alone and is incomplete. The sample carries some 120,000 clones, 70% to 90% recorded once. The count of this clone is one. Its antigen is unknown. Unmatched junction bases numbered 4, after V lost 4 bases and J lost 9 bases. CDR1 SGHTA and CDR2 FQGTGA come from the germline V gene. This CDR3 is built from 14 residues. The receptor's source is a woman aged 18-35 years in good health and CMV-seronegative. This chain connects TRBV7-3 to TRBJ2-1, with 12 bases lining up with TRBD2. Sequencing input: PBMCs. CDR3 DNA: TGTGCCAGCAGCTCCCGGACTAGCGGGACTGAGCAGTTCTTC. Its protein product is CASSSRTSGTEQFF.